This T cell receptor (beta chain) appears in the sequencing data of a study of OX40 agonist ivuxolimab in advanced cancers. On the study more broadly: Ivuxolimab is a fully human IgG2 antibody that activates OX40 (CD134). Patients got intravenous ivuxolimab at 0.01 to 10 mg/kg every 2 weeks. General observations from the study: Near-lowest levels of clonal expansion characterized partial responders at 0.1-3.0 mg/kg.

CDR3 length: 14 residues. V lost 3 bases and J 5 bases, leaving 13 bases between the germline ends. The germline gives CDR1 LNHDA, CDR2 SQIVND (reference sequence). Blood was sampled at baseline, cycle 4 day 1, and cycle 7 day 1. Clones were sequenced by immunoSEQ multiplex PCR, and TCRdb holds only the in-frame ones, with some missing. The sample has 92,000 or so clones; less than 85% are singletons. Remarks on this clone: Its matching antigen is unknown.

The chain is built from TRBV19 and TRBJ2-5, with D tentatively TRBD2 (6 bases). Specimen: CD4+ or CD8+ T cells sorted from blood, collected in a trial of the OX40 agonist ivuxolimab. This clonotype was sampled from an adult with an advanced solid tumor such as melanoma, head and neck, liver or kidney cancer. The CDR3 region is CASSMGGFEETQYF. DNA of the CDR3: TGTGCCAGTAGTATGGGGGGTTTCGAGGAGACCCAGTACTTC.